The 6 T cell receptor beta chains listed next were all sequenced from one sample in a study of stem cell transplantation in POMP-related autoinflammatory disease. TCRdb's copy holds only in-frame clones and misses some; the assay was immunoSEQ multiplex PCR. The data hold about 3,000 clones, with 80% to 95% observed a single time. The source material was CD4+ follicular helper T cells (Tfh) from PBMCs, sampled after stem cell transplantation. These receptors were taken from a human patient with POMP-related autoinflammation and immune dysregulation (PRAID). Some T cells may have originated in the graft donor.

The J gene is TRBJ2-5, the V gene TRBV5-1; D is perhaps TRBD1 or TRBD2 (5 bases each). CDR3 length: 13 amino acids. Trimming took 4 bases from V and 1 from J, leaving 8 bases between them. Germline lookup yields CDR1 SGHRS and CDR2 YFSETQ. The CDR3 bases are TGCGCCAGCAGCGTGGGACCCCAAGAGACCCAGTACTTC. This codes for CASSVGPQETQYF. Variable domain in full (rest from reference TRBV5-1 and TRBJ2-5): KAGVTQTPRYLIKTRGQQVTLSCSPISGHRSVSWYQQTPGQGLQFLFEYFSETQRNKGNFPGRFSGRQFSNSRSEMNVSTLELGDSALYLCASSVGPQETQYFGPGTRLLVL.

The chain carries TRBV5-5 and TRBJ2-7, with 9 bases matching TRBD1. The germline V gene has CDR1 SGHKS and CDR2 YYEKEE (reference sequence). The CDR3 covers 16 residues. J lost 3 bases, V lost 2 bases, and 9 bases had no gene match. In nucleotides, the CDR3 is TGTGCCAGCAGCTTCGCTGAGGGACAGGGCAACTACGAGCAGTACGTC. It encodes CASSFAEGQGNYEQYV.

V gene TRBV11-2 combines with J gene TRBJ2-2; D is undetermined. Germline V lookup: CDR1 SGHAT, CDR2 FQNNGV. Trimming stripped 2 bases from V and 7 bases from J, with 8 bases between. This CDR3 is built from 13 residues. CDR3 in amino acids: CASSLSLVGELFF. CDR3 nucleotides: TGTGCCAGCAGCTTAAGTCTTGTCGGGGAGCTGTTTTTT.

This chain links TRBV28 with TRBJ2-6; no reliable D call. The germline V gene encodes CDR1 MDHEN and CDR2 SYDVKM. This CDR3 is 15 amino acids long. Trimming cost V 7 bases and J 0 bases, with 10 bases left between them. CDR3 bases: TGTGCCAGCATCCCGGCGAGCTCTGGGGCCAACGTCCTGACTTTC. Its protein is CASIPASSGANVLTF.

The chain recombines TRBV15 with TRBJ1-2; D remains ambiguous. Trimming shortened V by 5 bases and J by 4 bases, and 11 bases separated the two germline ends. CDR3 length equals 13 residues. Germline assignment: CDR1 LNHNV and CDR2 YYDKDF (reference sequence). The CDR3 DNA reads TGTGCCACCAGCGAGCTGCTAGGCTATGGCTACACCTTC. As protein: CATSELLGYGYTF. The variable domain in full, completed from reference TRBV15 and TRBJ1-2, reads DAMVIQNPRYQVTQFGKPVTLSCSQTLNHNVMYWYQQKSSQAPKLLFHYYDKDFNNEADTPDNFQSRRPNTSFCFLDIRSPGLGDTAMYLCATSELLGYGYTFGSGTRLTVV.

This clone has only a few counts. CDR3 region: CASSLAQGLGSPLHF. The CDR3 DNA sequence: TGTGCCAGCAGTTTGGCACAGGGTCTGGGTTCACCCCTCCACTTT. The chain uses TRBV28 and TRBJ1-6; D is perhaps TRBD1 (6 bases). This CDR3 spans 15 amino acids. Germline values: CDR1 MDHEN, CDR2 SYDVKM. Trimming shortened V by 3 bases and J by 9 bases, and 15 bases separated the two germline ends.